This T cell receptor (beta chain) emerged from a study of blood T cell repertoires in COVID-19 (dated by TCRdb to the early 2020s). In terms of the full investigation: The collaborator samples originated in the United States, Italy and Spain and spanned the acute and convalescent phases of COVID-19. Samples were obtained from the ongoing ImmuneRACE study (first 160 participants) and from over a thousand subjects provided by 6 global collaborators. The material from the prospective study consisted of cDNA or gDNA derived from T cells, B-cell-depleted T cells, or PBMCs. The repertoires were released in a freely available public database meant as a resource for research on the immune response to SARS-CoV-2. HLA class I and class II types, where available, came from metadata supplied by the sample provider rather than from assay-based typing. Nearly every sample came with metadata listing a de-identified subject ID, COVID-19 status, age in years and sex. Deeply sampled blood TCRbeta repertoires from subjects exposed to, actively infected with, or recovered from COVID-19 were included in the dataset.

Points the paper makes about the study in general: How much clinical and demographic metadata was included differed by source and by participant, and the metadata was provided uncurated.

TCRbeta CDR3 regions were amplified from genomic DNA using the immunoSEQ Assay, a bias-controlled multiplex PCR. Under the source paper's analysis protocol: Within the assay, amplification of reference gene primers was used to estimate how many nucleated cells each sample contained. To quantify the absolute abundance of each unique TCRbeta CDR3 rearrangement, sequence reads were collapsed and filtered. Productive Simpson clonality was computed per sample as the square root of Simpson's diversity index over productive rearrangements. What TCRdb holds here is the immuneACCESS table cut down to in-frame rearrangements. Part of the clones is not present; checked against another copy, under half of the missing clones reflect an unresolved V gene, and the others are unexplained. V, J and clone size are taken as reported in that table, and D and trimming were inferred from the DNA itself. This sample gives 25,000 to 30,000 clones in total; approximately 67% of them show up just once. About a sixth of the sample belongs to the ten largest clones.

Each collaborating institution followed its own protocols to collect whole blood in K2EDTA tubes. For TCRbeta analysis, collaborator samples were shipped as frozen whole blood, as isolated PBMCs, or as DNA extracted from either sample type. Of note for this clone: The target of this receptor is not known. There are no base qualities to consult, and no much larger clone falls within one base.

The receptor's source is a human donor in a cohort sampled during active COVID-19. The specimen sequenced was peripheral blood.

The CDR3 sequence is CASSQFAGLAGVGEQFF. The bases are TGTGCCAGCAGCCAATTCGCCGGACTAGCGGGAGTAGGTGAGCAGTTCTTC. In this chain, TRBV3-1 (or the pseudogene TRBV3-2) is recombined with TRBJ2-1; TRBD2 matches 13 bases in the middle. For this chain, trimming is 2 bases at the V end and 9 bases at the J end, and the number of junction bases without a gene match is 10. CDR1 and CDR2 were assigned from the germline V gene (reference sequence) as LGHDT and YNNKEL. Inclusive of the bounding cysteine and phenylalanine, the CDR3 is 17 residues long. Kept here is only the CDR3 DNA, which spans 51 bases and is read in frame from base 1.